This T cell receptor (beta chain) is from a study of vaccination effects on CD4 cells after COVID-19. TCRdb keeps only in-frame clones here, not all; method: immunoSEQ multiplex PCR. The sample carries roughly 55,000 clones, just under 80% recorded once. Within the ViraFEST assay, antigen-specific CD4+ T cells underwent expansion with viral peptide pools prior to sequencing. When around 10 days of culture had elapsed, CD4+ T cells were isolated. Each participant was administered two doses of either the BNT162b2 or the mRNA-1273 vaccine. In the case of this clone: What it recognizes is unknown.

CDR1 is MNHEY, CDR2 SMNVEV, per germline (reference sequence). Trimming removed 10 bases at V and 3 bases at J, with 16 bases between. CDR3 length: 13 residues. The material was CD4+ T cells from PBMCs cultured with HCoV-OC43 spike peptides, obtained after COVID-19 vaccination. The subset was: HCoV-OC43 spike overlapping peptide pool stimulation. The chain links TRBV27 to TRBJ2-7; D possibly corresponds to TRBD1 (5 bases). This receptor was taken from a human donor who received a COVID-19 vaccine. The CDR3 nucleotides are TGTGCCATCCCATGCGCAGGGATCTACGAGCAGTACGTC. It yields the protein CAIPCAGIYEQYV.